This T cell receptor (beta chain) came from a study of persistence of HIV-infected CD4 T cells (TCRdb year 2020). In the study overall: The study isolated CMV- and HIV-1 Gag-responding CD4+ T cells from ART-treated individuals to examine antigen-driven clonal expansion of HIV-1-infected cells. The median time the participants had spent on suppressive ART was more than 7 years. Peripheral blood samples of up to roughly 200 mL were collected at multiple time points, except for a couple of participants, who underwent leukapheresis at a single time point. The clonality of all cells in each sorted population was assessed by TCRbeta sequencing, whereas the clonality of infected cells was assessed by proviral sequencing. The TCR cluster analysis across participants included under ten participants for CMV and roughly 7 participants for Gag.

Taken from the germline V gene (reference sequence), the CDR1 and CDR2 loops are LGHDT and YNNKEL. Reading from cysteine to phenylalanine, the CDR3 counts 14 amino acids. CDR3 DNA only is kept here, 42 bases in frame from base 1. The junction shows trimming of 1 base on V and 5 bases on J, and the gene matches do not reach 5 bases of it. The immunoSEQ hsTCRB assay version 4 in survey mode was used to sequence TCRbeta repertoires from genomic DNA. Genomic DNA was diluted to about 10 ng/uL, and up to roughly 1 ug per sample was used for TCRbeta sequencing. Under the source paper's analysis protocol: Analysis of the TCRbeta data was done in ImmunoSeq Analyzer 3.0, and diversity was computed on productive nucleotide rearrangements. Lower-bound TCR diversity was estimated with the improved Chao index, and clonality with the Gini coefficient using the Immunarch R package. Different nucleotide rearrangements encoding the same CDR3beta amino acid sequence were counted as distinct clonotypes. Differential abundance analysis found TCRbeta sequences that were significantly enriched in antigen-responding cells compared with anti-CD3/anti-CD28-activated cells. GLIPH2 grouped TCRs by predicted peptide-MHC specificity, both within each participant and across combined participant data sets. The immuneACCESS repertoire file appears here via TCRdb, limited to in-frame rearrangements. These files lack a portion of the clones; in checked studies, under half of the deficit traces to unresolved V genes, and the cause of the others is not known. D and trimming were read from the DNA, whereas the V and J calls and clone size are those reported in that table. The sample contains around 60,000 clones, 65% to 80% of them found a single time. Together, the top ten hold roughly 1.7% of the sample.

The paper as a whole reports these results and caveats: TCRbeta richness in CMV- and Gag-responding cells was significantly lower than in anti-CD3/anti-CD28-responding cells; CMV-responding cells had higher oligoclonality than CD3/CD28-stimulated and Gag-responding cells. Degenerate expanded CDR3beta sequences were enriched in antigen-responding cells, suggesting convergent selection of CD4+ responses to CMV and Gag. Few individuals were included in the study, and only a limited range of antigens was tested. Restriction of bulk TCR analyses to the rare CMV-responding cells that actually carried HIV-1 proviruses was not possible. Within the same sorted populations, TCR oligoclonality correlated with proviral oligoclonality.

The treatment or condition label of this sample denotes: suppressive antiretroviral therapy. A pool of overlapping 15-mer peptides from HIV-1 Gag, at 0.95 to 1 ug per peptide per mL, was used to stimulate the cells. Memory populations depleted of antigen-responding cells were obtained by sorting nonresponding CD40L-negative CD69-negative CD45RO-high memory CD4+ T cells. Participants were HIV-1-infected adults who started suppressive ART during chronic infection. For at least 4 years, the participants' plasma HIV-1 RNA had been undetectable, below 50 copies/mL. To be included, participants needed a CD4+ T cell count above 400 cells/uL and a positive CMV serology. Before stimulation, PBMCs were isolated using density centrifugation and then depleted of CD8+ T cells. Stimulation of CD8-depleted PBMCs was carried out for 15 to 20 hours with anti-CD28/CD49d costimulation, CD40-blocking antibody and enfuvirtide, to prevent new infections. Cells were sorted on a Beckman Coulter MoFlo Legacy or XDP sorter, with propidium iodide excluding dead cells. For samples with more than one million cells, genomic DNA was extracted with the QIAamp DNA Mini Kit, and for all other samples the Quick-DNA Microprep Kit was used.

As regards this clone: Its antigen remains unidentified. Base qualities are not recorded, but no much larger clone differs from it by a single base.

The sample here was CD4+ T cells sorted from PBMCs after approximately 18-hour stimulation, taken from a patient who received antiretroviral therapy. The intended sense of this specimen's cell subset or site label: CD40L-CD69- CD45RO-high memory CD4 T cells not responding to Gag peptides. The receptor was derived from an adult man with HIV who was CMV-seropositive. In this chain, TRBV3-1 (or the pseudogene TRBV3-2) is recombined with TRBJ2-7, with 7 junctional bases fitting TRBD2. In nucleotides, the sequence is TGTGCCAGCAGCCAAGGAGCGGGGCGGCACGAGCAGTACTTC. This translates into CASSQGAGRHEQYF.